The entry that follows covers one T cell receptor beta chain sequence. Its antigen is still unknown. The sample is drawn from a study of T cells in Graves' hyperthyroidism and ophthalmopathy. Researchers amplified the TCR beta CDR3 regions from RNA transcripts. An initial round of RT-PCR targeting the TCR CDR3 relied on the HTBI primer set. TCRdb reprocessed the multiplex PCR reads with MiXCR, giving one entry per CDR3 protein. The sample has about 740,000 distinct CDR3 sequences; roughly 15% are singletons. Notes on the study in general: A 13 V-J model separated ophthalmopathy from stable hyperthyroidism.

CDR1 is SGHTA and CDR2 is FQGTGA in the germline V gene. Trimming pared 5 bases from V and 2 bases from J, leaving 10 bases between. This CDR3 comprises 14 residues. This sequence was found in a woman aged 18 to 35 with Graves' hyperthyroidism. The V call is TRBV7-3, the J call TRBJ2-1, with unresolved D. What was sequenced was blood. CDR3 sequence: CASSATVPYNEQFF. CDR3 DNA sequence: TGTGCCAGCAGCGCGACTGTCCCCTACAATGAGCAGTTCTTC.